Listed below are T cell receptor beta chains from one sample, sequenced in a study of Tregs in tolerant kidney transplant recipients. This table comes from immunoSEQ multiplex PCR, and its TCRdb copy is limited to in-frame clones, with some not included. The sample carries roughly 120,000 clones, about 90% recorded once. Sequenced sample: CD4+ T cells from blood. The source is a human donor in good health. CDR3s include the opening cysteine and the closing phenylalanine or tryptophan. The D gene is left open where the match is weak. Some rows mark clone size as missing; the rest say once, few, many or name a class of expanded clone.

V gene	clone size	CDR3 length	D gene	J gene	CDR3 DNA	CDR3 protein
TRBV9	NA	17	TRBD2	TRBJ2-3	TGTGCCAGCAGCGCTAGACTAGCGGGAGGGAGGGTAGATACGCAGTATTTT	CASSARLAGGRVDTQYF
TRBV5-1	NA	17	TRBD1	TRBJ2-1	TGCGCCAGCAGCTTGCGGGACAGCCCCTTACTACTCAATGAGCAGTTCTTC	CASSLRDSPLLLNEQFF
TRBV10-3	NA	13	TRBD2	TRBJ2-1	TGTGCCATCATGGAGCGGGAGTCCAATGAGCAGTTCTTC	CAIMERESNEQFF
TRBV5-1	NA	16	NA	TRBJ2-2	TGCGCCAGCAGCTGGGGCGGACAGTCAGGCACCGGGGAGCTGTTTTTT	CASSWGGQSGTGELFF
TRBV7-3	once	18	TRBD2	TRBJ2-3	TGTGCCAGCAGTTTGACCTCCGGACTAGCGGGGGGGACAGATACGCAGTATTTT	CASSLTSGLAGGTDTQYF
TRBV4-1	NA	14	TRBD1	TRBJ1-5	TGCGCCAGCAGCCAGGACAGGGCGAGCCAGCCCCAGCATTTT	CASSQDRASQPQHF
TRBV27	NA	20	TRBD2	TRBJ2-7	TGTGCCAGCAGTTCCCATCGAGAATTGCGGGAGGGCCGTCTTTCGTACGAGCAGTACTTC	CASSSHRELREGRLSYEQYF
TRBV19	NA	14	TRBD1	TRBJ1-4	TGTGCCAGTAGGCAGGGGGACACTAATGAAAAACTGTTTTTT	CASRQGDTNEKLFF
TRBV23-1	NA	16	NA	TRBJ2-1	TGCGCCAGCAGTCAGTATGGGGGGGCCTGTGACAATGAGCAGTTCTTC	CASSQYGGACDNEQFF
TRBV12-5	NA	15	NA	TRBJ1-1	TGTGCTAGTGGTTTTGGGACCCCAGTTCTCGCTGAAGCTTTCTTT	CASGFGTPVLAEAFF